This T cell receptor (beta chain) was captured in a study of CD8+CD57+ T cells in acquired aplastic anemia. Study details: Average DNA yield from sorted CD4+ and CD8+ cells was around 3 ug. CD4+ reads averaged about 9.9 million in healthy donors.

Note on this clonotype: Antigen unknown.

Study results and caveats: Significance was not reached for CD8+ Simpson's diversity between patients and controls. Some 31 sequences, all CD8+ CDR3, were shared between patients and controls.

CDR1 and CDR2 from the germline V gene are SNHLY and FYNNEI. Trimming shortened V by 10 bases and J by 4 bases, and 13 bases separated the two germline ends. This CDR3 contains 12 residues. The template used for profiling TCR beta VDJ and CDR3 was genomic DNA. MiXCR was run by TCRdb on the reads, yielding one entry per CDR3 protein. This table has more than 100,000 distinct CDR3 sequences, about 46% appearing once. Source material: sorted CD4+, CD8+, or CD8+CD57+ T cells (not recorded which) from PBMCs. The TCR comes from a human donor in good health, serving as a control. This chain connects TRBV2 to TRBJ1-1; D is ambiguous. The CDR3 here is CANRDRCTEAFF. CDR3 DNA: TGTGCCAACCGGGATCGGTGCACTGAAGCTTTCTTT.